This TCR beta chain derives from a study of shared clonotypes between healthy human individuals. Across the study: Samples came from two female and a few male donors aged 18 to 49. Three CD4 naive, three CD4 memory, two CD8 naive and one CD8 memory plate were used per donor. Study-wide findings and caveats: Non-shared clonotypes had lower generation probabilities than clonotypes shared by all four sorted-subset donors. Across subsets, estimated richness was generally greater for naive than for memory populations.

Profiling relied on immunoSEQ multiplex PCR, and the TCRdb table lists in-frame clones only, not all of them. The table includes hundreds of thousands of clones, over 95% detected once. Naive CD8 cells lacked CD45RO and underwent positive selection for CCR7, leaving out terminally differentiated effector memory CD45RA+ cells. Notes on this clone: Its antigen is unknown.

The CDR3 spans 13 residues. The V end lost 1 base, the J end lost 4 bases, and 7 bases lay between the germline ends. Germline loops: CDR1 SGHDN, CDR2 FVKESK. V usage is TRBV14 and J usage is TRBJ2-5, with unresolved D. This TCR was recovered from a woman in her thirties in good health. The sequenced material came from naive CD8+ T cells sorted from blood. DNA of the CDR3: TGTGCCAGCAGCCAAGTGGAACCAGAGACCCAGTACTTC. Translation gives CASSQVEPETQYF.